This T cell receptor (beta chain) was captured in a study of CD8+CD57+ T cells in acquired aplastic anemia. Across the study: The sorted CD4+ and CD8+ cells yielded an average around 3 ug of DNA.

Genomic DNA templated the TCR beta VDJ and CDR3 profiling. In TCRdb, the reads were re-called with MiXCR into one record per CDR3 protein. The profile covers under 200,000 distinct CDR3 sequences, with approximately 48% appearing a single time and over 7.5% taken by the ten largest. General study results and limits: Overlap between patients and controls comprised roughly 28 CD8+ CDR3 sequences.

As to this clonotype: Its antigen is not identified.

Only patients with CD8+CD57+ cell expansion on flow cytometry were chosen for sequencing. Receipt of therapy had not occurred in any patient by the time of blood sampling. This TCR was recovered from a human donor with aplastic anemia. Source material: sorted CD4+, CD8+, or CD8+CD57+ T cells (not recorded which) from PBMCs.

CDR3: CSARGQGVNEQFF. The DNA of the CDR3 is TGCAGTGCTCGAGGACAGGGTGTCAATGAGCAGTTCTTC. This chain connects TRBV20-1 to TRBJ2-1; the match to TRBD1 covers 8 bases. The CDR3 is 13 amino acids. Trimming took 5 bases from V and 6 from J; bases not matched to a gene: 6. The germline V gene encodes CDR1 DFQATT and CDR2 SNEGSKA (reference sequence).